A single sample gave rise to the 7 T cell receptor beta chains below, sequenced in a study of cytomegalovirus exposure and HLA in healthy donors. Primers: 60 Vbeta forward and 13 Jbeta reverse. Method: immunoSEQ multiplex PCR; TCRdb's copy keeps in-frame clones and lacks some. This table lists 110,000 to 150,000 clones. The sequencing sample was made of PBMCs. The receptors derive from a male donor in good health and CMV-seronegative.

The chain combines TRBV18 with TRBJ2-3; TRBD2 matches at 8 bases. With V trimmed by 3 bases and J by 4 bases, 6 bases remained unmatched. This CDR3 has 15 amino acids. From germline, CDR1 is KGHSH and CDR2 LQKENI. DNA for the CDR3: TGTGCCAGCTCACCTTCTCGGGGGGGGTCAGATACGCAGTATTTT. The encoded protein is CASSPSRGGSDTQYF. Complete variable domain (other parts from reference TRBV18 and TRBJ2-3): NAGVMQNPRHLVRRRGQEARLRCSPMKGHSHVYWYRQLPEEGLKFMVYLQKENIIDESGMPKERFSAEFPKEGPSILRIQQVVRGDSAAYFCASSPSRGGSDTQYFGPGTRLTVL.

The gene calls are TRBV5-1 and TRBJ2-5, with TRBD2 matching over 14 bases. This CDR3 spans 15 amino acids. V trimming: 5 bases; J trimming: 4 bases; junction bases outside the gene matches: 4. Germline V gene lookup returns CDR1 SGHRS and CDR2 YFSETQ. CDR3 coding DNA: TGCGCCAGCAGGTCCGGGACTAGCGGGGGAGAGACCCAGTACTTC. Protein sequence: CASRSGTSGGETQYF.

The chain employs TRBV5-1 and TRBJ1-5; D perhaps matches TRBD1 (5 bases). The V gene lost 3 bases and the J gene lost 2 bases, with 9 bases spanning the gap. CDR1 SGHRS and CDR2 YFSETQ come from the germline V gene. The CDR3 covers 14 residues. CDR3 DNA sequence: TGCGCCAGCAGCTCCCGGGGGGGCAATCAGCCCCAGCATTTT. Amino acids: CASSSRGGNQPQHF. The full variable domain, with the rest looked up from reference TRBV5-1 and TRBJ1-5, is KAGVTQTPRYLIKTRGQQVTLSCSPISGHRSVSWYQQTPGQGLQFLFEYFSETQRNKGNFPGRFSGRQFSNSRSEMNVSTLELGDSALYLCASSSRGGNQPQHFGDGTRLSIL.

The chain carries TRBV5-1 and TRBJ1-2, with TRBD1 matching 7 bases. Germline CDR1 and CDR2: SGHRS and YFSETQ. The length of the CDR3 is 14 residues. V dropped 1 base and J dropped 3; count of bases not matched to a gene: 3. The CDR3 coding sequence is TGCGCCAGCAGCTTGCGACAGGGCCACTATGGCTACACCTTC. Encoded protein: CASSLRQGHYGYTF.

The chain uses TRBV10-2 and TRBJ2-3; tentative D call: TRBD2 (5 bases). The CDR3 has 13 residues. Germline V CDR1 and CDR2: WSHSY, SAAADI. Between the trimmed V and J ends, which lost 11 bases and 2 bases, there was a span of 14 bases. This CDR3 reads CAPPSGNTDTQYF. As DNA, the CDR3 is TGCGCCCCCCCCTCGGGGAACACAGATACGCAGTATTTT.

The chain carries TRBV15 and TRBJ2-1, with D perhaps TRBD2 (6 bases). There are 16 residues in the CDR3. Trimming left V 2 bases short and J 4 bases short, with 15 bases between. Germline V gives CDR1 LNHNV, CDR2 YYDKDF (reference sequence). CDR3 bases: TGTGCCACCAGCAGAAAGAAGGGGACTTTATACAATGAGCAGTTCTTC. Amino acid sequence: CATSRKKGTLYNEQFF.

The chain has TRBV4-3 and TRBJ2-7; D call uncertain. The CDR3 spans 15 residues. V was trimmed by 4 bases and J by 2 bases, leaving 15 bases between them. The germline gives CDR1 LGHNA, CDR2 YSLEER. CDR3 in amino acids: CASSPRLAAPYEQYF. The CDR3 DNA is TGCGCCAGCAGCCCGAGGTTGGCGGCCCCCTACGAGCAGTACTTC.